This T cell receptor beta chain is from a study of shared clonotypes between healthy human individuals. Study-level background: Ranging from 18 to 49 in age, donors were a couple of women and three men. Whole-study results and caveats: In general, naive subsets displayed greater estimated richness than memory subsets did.

In the CD4+ fraction, cells were divided into CD45RA+ naive and CD45RA-negative memory subsets. Original processing methods: Filtering was not the same, since immunoSEQ gave junction-only sequences without quality scores. Generated by immunoSEQ multiplex PCR, the TCRdb table keeps only in-frame clones and is missing some. V and J calls and clone size are given by that table; D and trimming were obtained from the DNA. This repertoire shows some 2 million clones, 95% found once; its top ten account for more than 0.1%. Trimming shortened V by 0 bases and J by 3 bases, and 15 bases separated the two germline ends. CDR3 length: 16 amino acids. The germline CDR1 and CDR2 sequences are LGHNA and YSLEER. On this clone itself: Its antigen remains unknown.

The origin of this receptor is a man between 18 and 35 years old in good health. Sequencing input: naive CD4+ T cells sorted from blood. Subset denoted: CD45RA+ positively selected. V is TRBV4-3 and J is TRBJ2-7; tentative D call: TRBD2 (6 bases). CDR3 sequence reads: CASSQDHTGSSYEQYF. CDR3 bases: TGCGCCAGCAGCCAAGATCATACCGGGAGTAGCTACGAGCAGTACTTC.